This T cell receptor (beta chain) was recorded in a study of response to subunit inactivated influenza vaccine. Each CDR3 protein gets one entry after TCRdb re-called the RT-PCR reads with MiXCR. The data show roughly 570,000 distinct CDR3 sequences, 13% seen once. Germline V gene sequence: CDR1 SGHTA, CDR2 FQGNSA. The V end lost 2 bases, the J end lost 4 bases, and 12 bases lay between the germline ends. The CDR3 is 15 residues long. This clonotype came up a few times. The rearrangement joins TRBV7-2 to TRBJ2-1; D ambiguous. Sample: PBMCs from blood, taken about 40 days after vaccination. The source of this sequence is a man aged 50-60 years who received an inactivated influenza vaccine. The CDR3 loop reads CASSLLWETYNEQFF. In nucleotides, the CDR3 is TGTGCCAGCAGCTTATTGTGGGAAACGTACAATGAGCAGTTCTTC.